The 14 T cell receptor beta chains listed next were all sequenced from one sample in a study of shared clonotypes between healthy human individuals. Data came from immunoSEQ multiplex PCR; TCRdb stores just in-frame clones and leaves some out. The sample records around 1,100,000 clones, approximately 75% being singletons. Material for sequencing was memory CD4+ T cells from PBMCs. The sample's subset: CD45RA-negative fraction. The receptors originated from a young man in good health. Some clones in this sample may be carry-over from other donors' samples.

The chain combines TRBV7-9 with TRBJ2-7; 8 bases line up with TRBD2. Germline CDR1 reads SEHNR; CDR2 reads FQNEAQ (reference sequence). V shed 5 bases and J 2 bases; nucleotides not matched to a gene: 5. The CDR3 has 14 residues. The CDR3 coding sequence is TGTGCCAGCAGCCGGGGGGGACAAGCCTACGAGCAGTACTTC. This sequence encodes CASSRGGQAYEQYF.

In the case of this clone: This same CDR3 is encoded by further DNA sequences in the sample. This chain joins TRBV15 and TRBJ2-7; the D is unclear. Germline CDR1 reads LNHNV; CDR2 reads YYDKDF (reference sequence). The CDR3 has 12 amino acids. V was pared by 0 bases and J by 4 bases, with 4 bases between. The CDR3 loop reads CATSREGYEQYF. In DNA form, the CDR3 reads TGTGCCACCAGCAGAGAGGGTTACGAGCAGTACTTC.

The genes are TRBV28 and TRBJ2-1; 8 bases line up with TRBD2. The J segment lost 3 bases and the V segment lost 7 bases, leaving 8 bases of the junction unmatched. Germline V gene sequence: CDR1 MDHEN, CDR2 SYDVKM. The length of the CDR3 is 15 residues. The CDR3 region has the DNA TGTGCCAGCACTATCCTAGCGGGCAGCTACAATGAGCAGTTCTTC. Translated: CASTILAGSYNEQFF.

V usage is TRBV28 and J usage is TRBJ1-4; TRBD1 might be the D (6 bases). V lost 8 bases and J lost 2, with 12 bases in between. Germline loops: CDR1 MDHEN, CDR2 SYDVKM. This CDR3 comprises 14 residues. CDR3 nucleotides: TGTGCCAGCGGAACCGACAGGACTAATGAAAAACTGTTTTTT. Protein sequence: CASGTDRTNEKLFF. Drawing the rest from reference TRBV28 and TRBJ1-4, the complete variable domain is DVKVTQSSRYLVKRTGEKVFLECVQDMDHENMFWYRQDPGLGLRLIYFSYDVKMKEKGDIPEGYSVSREKKERFSLILESASTNQTSMYLCASGTDRTNEKLFFGSGTQLSVL.

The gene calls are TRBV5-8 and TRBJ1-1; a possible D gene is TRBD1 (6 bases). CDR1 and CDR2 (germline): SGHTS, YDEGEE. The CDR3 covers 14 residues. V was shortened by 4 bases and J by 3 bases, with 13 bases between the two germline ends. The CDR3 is CASSPARGYTEAFF. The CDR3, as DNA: TGTGCCAGCAGCCCCGCCAGGGGTTACACTGAAGCTTTCTTT.

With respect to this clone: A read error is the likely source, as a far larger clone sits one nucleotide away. The CDR3 nucleotides read TGTGCCTGGAGACGGGACAGGAGTAACTATGGCTACAACTTC. Translated: CAWRRDRSNYGYNF. The chain carries TRBV30 and TRBJ1-2; 8 bases fit TRBD1. CDR1 GTSNPN and CDR2 SVGIG come from the germline V gene (reference sequence). This CDR3 has 14 amino acids.

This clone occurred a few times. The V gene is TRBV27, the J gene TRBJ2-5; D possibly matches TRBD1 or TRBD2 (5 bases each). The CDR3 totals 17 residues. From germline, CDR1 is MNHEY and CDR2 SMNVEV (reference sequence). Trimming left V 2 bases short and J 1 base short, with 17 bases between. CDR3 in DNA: TGTGCCAGCAGTTTAGGTCTCACGGGACCAACCCAAGAGACCCAGTACTTC. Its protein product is CASSLGLTGPTQETQYF.

CDR3 protein: CAWSRAFGEQYF. CDR3 DNA: TGTGCCTGGAGTAGGGCATTCGGCGAGCAGTACTTC. The V and J genes are TRBV30 and TRBJ2-7; no reliable D call. Trimming left V 2 bases short and J 6 bases short, with 11 bases between. CDR3 length equals 12 residues. Germline loops: CDR1 GTSNPN, CDR2 SVGIG (reference sequence). Full variable domain (remainder filled in from reference TRBV30 and TRBJ2-7): SQTIHQWPATLVQPVGSPLSLECTVEGTSNPNLYWYRQAAGRGLQLLFYSVGIGQISSEVPQNLSASRPQDRQFILSSKKLLLSDSGFYLCAWSRAFGEQYFGPGTRLTVT.

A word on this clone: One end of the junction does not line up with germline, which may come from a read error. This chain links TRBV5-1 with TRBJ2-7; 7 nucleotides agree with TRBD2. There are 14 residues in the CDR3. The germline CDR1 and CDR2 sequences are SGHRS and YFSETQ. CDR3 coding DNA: TGCGCCAGCAGCTACCGGGAGGCTTCCTTCGAGCAGTACTTC. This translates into CASSYREASFEQYF.

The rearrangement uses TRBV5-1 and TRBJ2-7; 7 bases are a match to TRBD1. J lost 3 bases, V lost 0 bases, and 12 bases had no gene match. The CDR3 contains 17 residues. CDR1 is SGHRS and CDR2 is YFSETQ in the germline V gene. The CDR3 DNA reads TGCGCCAGCAGCTTGGGAAGAACCGGGACAGCAGGCTACGAGCAGTACTTC. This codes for CASSLGRTGTAGYEQYF.

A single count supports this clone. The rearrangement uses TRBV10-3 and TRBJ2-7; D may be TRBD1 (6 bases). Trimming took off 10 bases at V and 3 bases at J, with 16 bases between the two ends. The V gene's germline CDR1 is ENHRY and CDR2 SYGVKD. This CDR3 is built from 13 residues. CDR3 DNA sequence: TGTGCCAACCTTCGGACAGAGAGCTACGAGCAGTACTTC. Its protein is CANLRTESYEQYF.

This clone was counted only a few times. In DNA form, the CDR3 reads TGTGCCAGCAGCTTACTCGGCGGGAGGGGCAAGTTCTTC. The encoded protein is CASSLLGGRGKFF. The chain has TRBV11-2 and TRBJ2-1; 9 bases line up with TRBD2. The CDR3 runs 13 residues. The ends lost 2 bases at V and 14 bases at J; junction bases unmatched: 7. Germline CDR1 and CDR2: SGHAT and FQNNGV.

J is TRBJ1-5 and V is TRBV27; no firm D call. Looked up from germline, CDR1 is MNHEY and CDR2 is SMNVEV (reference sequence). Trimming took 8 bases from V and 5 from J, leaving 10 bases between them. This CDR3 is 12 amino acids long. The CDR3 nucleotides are TGTGCCAGCTCCTCAAGGGATCAGCCCCAGCATTTT. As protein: CASSSRDQPQHF.

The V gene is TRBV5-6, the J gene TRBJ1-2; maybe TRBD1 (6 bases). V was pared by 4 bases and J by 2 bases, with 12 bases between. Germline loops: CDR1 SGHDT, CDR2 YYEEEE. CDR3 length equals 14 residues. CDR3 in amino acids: CASSPVTGNYGYTF. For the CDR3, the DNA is TGTGCCAGCAGCCCTGTGACAGGCAACTATGGCTACACCTTC.